This TCR beta chain was sequenced for a study of blood T cell repertoires in COVID-19. Generated by immunoSEQ multiplex PCR, the TCRdb table keeps only in-frame clones and is missing some. The repertoire includes 110,000 to 150,000 clones, 84% of them detected once, and around 45% sits in the top ten. The sample comprised peripheral blood. This TCR came from a human donor in a cohort sampled during active COVID-19.

This CDR3 reads CASTGTGYGYTF. CDR3 DNA: TGTGCCAGCACTGGGACAGGCTATGGCTACACCTTC. This chain links TRBV25-1 with TRBJ1-2; 8 bases align to TRBD1. Per germline, CDR1 MGHDK and CDR2 SYGVNS. This CDR3 has 12 amino acids. J was trimmed by 4 bases and V by 7 bases; bases with no gene match: 2.